These 15 T cell receptor beta chains came from one sample sequenced in a study of tumor-infiltrating lymphocytes in localized non-small cell lung cancer. Some clones are missing from TCRdb's copy, which holds only in-frame ones; the method was immunoSEQ multiplex PCR. This table holds tens of thousands of clones, approximately 83% found once. Sequencing was performed on lung tumor tissue. These receptors came from a human donor with non-small cell lung cancer.

The V and J genes are TRBV7-2 and TRBJ1-6; D might be TRBD1 (6 bases). Germline values: CDR1 SGHTA, CDR2 FQGNSA. Between the trimmed V and J ends, which lost 4 bases and 3 bases, there was a span of 10 bases. The CDR3 totals 15 residues. In DNA, the CDR3 is TGTGCCAGCAGCTCAATACAGGGCTATAATTCACCCCTCCACTTT. Translating gives CASSSIQGYNSPLHF.

The rearrangement links TRBV18 to TRBJ2-7, with TRBD2 matching 8 bases. The V gene end was trimmed by 1 base and the J gene end by 7 bases; junction bases not matched to a gene: 3. The CDR3 sequence is 13 residues long. CDR1 KGHSH and CDR2 LQKENI come from the germline V gene. CDR3 loop: CASSPLSSGEQYF. Written as DNA, the CDR3 is TGTGCCAGCTCACCACTCTCTAGCGGGGAGCAGTACTTC. The full variable domain, in which reference TRBV18 and TRBJ2-7 provide the parts outside the CDR3, is NAGVMQNPRHLVRRRGQEARLRCSPMKGHSHVYWYRQLPEEGLKFMVYLQKENIIDESGMPKERFSAEFPKEGPSILRIQQVVRGDSAAYFCASSPLSSGEQYFGPGTRLTVT.

This clone was counted only a few times. The rearrangement joins TRBV12-5 to TRBJ1-2; no definite D call. This CDR3 has 12 amino acids. V shed 7 bases and J shed 2 bases, with 8 bases lying between them. Germline lookup yields CDR1 LGHNT and CDR2 FRNRAP. CDR3 residues: CASALGNYGYTF. The CDR3 nucleotides read TGTGCTAGTGCGCTCGGGAACTATGGCTACACCTTC.

The chain employs TRBV19 and TRBJ1-1, with D hard to call. The CDR3 sequence is 15 residues long. Trimming left V 6 bases short and J 4 bases short, with 18 bases between. Germline values: CDR1 LNHDA, CDR2 SQIVND (reference sequence). The CDR3 nucleotides read TGTGCCAGTAGCACCCCGGCCCCCGGGCGCACTGAAGCTTTCTTT. Translating gives CASSTPAPGRTEAFF.

The V gene is TRBV7-2, the J gene TRBJ1-1; D might be TRBD1 (6 bases). V lost 5 bases and J 4 bases, leaving 17 bases between the germline ends. The CDR3 contains 15 residues. Germline values: CDR1 SGHTA, CDR2 FQGNSA. The CDR3 coding sequence is TGTGCCAGCAGCGCACGACAGGCGGCGGGCACTGAAGCTTTCTTT. Translating gives CASSARQAAGTEAFF.

The gene calls are TRBV4-3 and TRBJ1-2; D is undetermined. The CDR3 spans 14 residues. The V gene's germline CDR1 is LGHNA and CDR2 YSLEER. Trimming took 0 bases from V and 3 from J, leaving 8 bases between them. The CDR3 region has the DNA TGCGCCAGCAGCCAAGATCCAGAATACTATGGCTACACCTTC. Protein: CASSQDPEYYGYTF.

The chain joins TRBV10-3 to TRBJ2-7, with D tentatively TRBD2 (7 bases). Per germline, CDR1 ENHRY and CDR2 SYGVKD. The V end was cut by 0 bases, the J end by 4 bases, with 16 bases between. The CDR3 runs 16 residues. CDR3 region: CAISESGGRGPYEQYF. DNA for the CDR3: TGTGCCATCAGTGAGTCGGGGGGGCGAGGACCGTACGAGCAGTACTTC.

The rearrangement uses TRBV4-3 and TRBJ1-5, with TRBD1 as a possible D gene (6 bases). The CDR3 loop spans 15 amino acids. Trimming removed 2 bases at V and 3 bases at J, with 11 bases between. Per the germline V gene, CDR1 is LGHNA and CDR2 is YSLEER. The CDR3 DNA reads as TGCGCCAGCAGCCAAACAACAGGGAACAATCAGCCCCAGCATTTT. Encoded protein: CASSQTTGNNQPQHF.

The chain combines TRBV11-2 with TRBJ1-5, with no clear D. Per germline, CDR1 SGHAT and CDR2 FQNNGV. Trimming shortened V by 1 base and J by 4 bases, and 5 bases separated the two germline ends. The CDR3 has 13 residues. The CDR3 nucleotides read TGTGCCAGCAGCTTAGGGTTAAATCAGCCCCAGCATTTT. Amino acids: CASSLGLNQPQHF.

This clone came up once. The chain carries TRBV29-1 and TRBJ1-2, with a weak D call TRBD1 (6 bases). Per germline, CDR1 SQVTM and CDR2 ANQGSEA. CDR3 length equals 12 residues. Trimming shortened V by 4 bases and J by 5 bases, and 11 bases separated the two germline ends. CDR3 coding DNA: TGCAGCGTTGCCTCCGGACAGTATGGCTACACCTTC. Protein product: CSVASGQYGYTF.

J is TRBJ1-5 and V is TRBV25-1, with 9 bases lining up with TRBD1. Germline loops: CDR1 MGHDK, CDR2 SYGVNS. The junction had 12 bases not matched to a gene; V was cut back by 9 bases and J by 0 bases. The CDR3 is 17 amino acids. CDR3 in amino acids: CARGDRATKYSNQPQHF. The CDR3 nucleotides are TGTGCCAGGGGGGACAGGGCAACCAAATATAGCAATCAGCCCCAGCATTTT. Combining the CDR3 with reference TRBV25-1 and TRBJ1-5 gives the whole variable domain EADIYQTPRYLVIGTGKKITLECSQTMGHDKMYWYQQDPGMELHLIHYSYGVNSTEKGDLSSESTVSRIRTEHFPLTLESARPSHTSQYLCARGDRATKYSNQPQHFGDGTRLSIL.

V and J are TRBV28 and TRBJ1-6; 7 bases map to TRBD1. J was trimmed by 0 bases and V by 5 bases; bases with no gene match: 10. CDR3 length: 18 residues. Germline V gene sequence: CDR1 MDHEN, CDR2 SYDVKM. The DNA for the CDR3 is TGTGCCAGCAGTCTATCCTCCCACAGGGGCTCCTATAATTCACCCCTCCACTTT. This codes for CASSLSSHRGSYNSPLHF.

This clone has a handful of counts. The rearrangement links TRBV5-6 to TRBJ1-1; tentatively, D is TRBD1 (5 bases). Germline assignment: CDR1 SGHDT and CDR2 YYEEEE. The CDR3 consists of 13 residues. V lost 4 bases to trimming and J lost 8 bases, with 15 bases between them. The CDR3 loop reads CASSIGTRNEAFF. The DNA of the CDR3 is TGTGCCAGCAGCATAGGGACTCGTAACGAAGCTTTCTTT.

This clone was observed once. The V call is TRBV15, the J call TRBJ1-6; 10 bases fit TRBD1. Trimming removed 2 bases from V and 9 bases from J; junction bases left unmatched: 4. The CDR3 runs to 15 residues. The germline V gene encodes CDR1 LNHNV and CDR2 YYDKDF (reference sequence). The DNA for the CDR3 is TGTGCCACCAGCAGAATGCGGACAGGGGGTTCACCCCTCCACTTT. It is translated as CATSRMRTGGSPLHF.

The chain combines TRBV29-1 with TRBJ2-1; D may be TRBD2 (6 bases). From germline, CDR1 is SQVTM and CDR2 ANQGSEA. The CDR3 is made up of 14 amino acids. V was cut by 7 bases and J by 4 bases, with 17 bases left in between. CDR3 bases: TGCAGCGGTACGGAGGGATTTTTTTACAATGAGCAGTTCTTC. This translates into CSGTEGFFYNEQFF.